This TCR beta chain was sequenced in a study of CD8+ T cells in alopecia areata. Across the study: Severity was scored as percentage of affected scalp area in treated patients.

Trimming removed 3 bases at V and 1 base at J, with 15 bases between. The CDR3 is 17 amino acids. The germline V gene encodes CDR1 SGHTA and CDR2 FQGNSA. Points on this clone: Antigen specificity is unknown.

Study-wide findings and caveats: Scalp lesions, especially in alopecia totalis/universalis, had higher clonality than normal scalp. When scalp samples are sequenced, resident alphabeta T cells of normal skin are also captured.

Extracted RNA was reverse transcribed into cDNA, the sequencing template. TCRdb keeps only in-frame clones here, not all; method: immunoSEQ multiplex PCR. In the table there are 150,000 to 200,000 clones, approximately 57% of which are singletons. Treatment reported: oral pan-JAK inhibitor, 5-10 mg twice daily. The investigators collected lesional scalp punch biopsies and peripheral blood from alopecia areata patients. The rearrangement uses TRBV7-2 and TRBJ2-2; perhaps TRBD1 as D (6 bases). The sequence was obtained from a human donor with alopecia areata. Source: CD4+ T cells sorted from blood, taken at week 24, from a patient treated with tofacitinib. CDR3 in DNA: TGTGCCAGCAGCTTTCGGCCAACAGGGTGGAACACCGGGGAGCTGTTTTTT. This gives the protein CASSFRPTGWNTGELFF.